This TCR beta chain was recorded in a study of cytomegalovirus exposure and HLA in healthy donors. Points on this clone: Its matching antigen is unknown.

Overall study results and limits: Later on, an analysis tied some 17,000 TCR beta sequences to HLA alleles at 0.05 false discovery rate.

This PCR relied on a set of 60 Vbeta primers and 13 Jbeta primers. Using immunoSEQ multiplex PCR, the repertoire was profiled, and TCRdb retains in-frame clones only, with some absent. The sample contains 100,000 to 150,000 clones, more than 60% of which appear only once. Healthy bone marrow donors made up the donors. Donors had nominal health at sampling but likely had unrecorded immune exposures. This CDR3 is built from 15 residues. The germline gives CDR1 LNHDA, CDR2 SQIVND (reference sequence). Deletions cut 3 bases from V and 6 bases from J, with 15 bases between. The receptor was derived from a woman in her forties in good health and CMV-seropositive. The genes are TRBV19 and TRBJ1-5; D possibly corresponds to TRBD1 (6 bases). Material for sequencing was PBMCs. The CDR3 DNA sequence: TGTGCCAGTAGTATGGGGGCTGGGGGGGTTCAGCCCCAGCATTTT. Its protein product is CASSMGAGGVQPQHF.